The clone carrying this T cell receptor beta chain was detected a few times. CDR3 size: 16 residues. CDR1 is SGHAT and CDR2 is FQNNGV in the germline V gene. V was cut by 2 bases and J by 8 bases, with 19 bases left in between. This record belongs to a study of cytomegalovirus exposure and HLA in healthy donors. The PCR ran on 60 Vbeta and 13 Jbeta primers. The data were produced by immunoSEQ multiplex PCR, yet TCRdb's version contains in-frame clones alone and is incomplete. The table lists 150,000 to 200,000 clones, 55% to 65% of them singletons, with 2.5% to 3.5% in the top ten. The chain has TRBV11-2 and TRBJ2-1; maybe TRBD2 (6 bases). The specimen sequenced was PBMCs. The clonotype was recovered from a man aged 35-49 years in good health and CMV-seronegative. The CDR3 coding sequence is TGTGCCAGCAGCTTATCCTGGCTAGCGTCGTTCGATGAGCAGTTCTTC. This encodes CASSLSWLASFDEQFF.